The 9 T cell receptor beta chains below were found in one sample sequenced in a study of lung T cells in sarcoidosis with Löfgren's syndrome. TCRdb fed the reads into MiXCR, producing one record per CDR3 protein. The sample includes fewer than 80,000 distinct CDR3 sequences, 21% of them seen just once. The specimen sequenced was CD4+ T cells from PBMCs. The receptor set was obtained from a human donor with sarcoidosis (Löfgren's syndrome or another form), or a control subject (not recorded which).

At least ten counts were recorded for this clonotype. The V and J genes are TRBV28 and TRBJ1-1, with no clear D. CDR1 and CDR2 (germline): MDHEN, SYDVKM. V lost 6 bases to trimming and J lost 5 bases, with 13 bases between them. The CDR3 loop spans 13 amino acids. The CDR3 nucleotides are TGTGCCAGCAGAAAACAGAGTAATACTGAAGCTTTCTTT. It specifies CASRKQSNTEAFF.

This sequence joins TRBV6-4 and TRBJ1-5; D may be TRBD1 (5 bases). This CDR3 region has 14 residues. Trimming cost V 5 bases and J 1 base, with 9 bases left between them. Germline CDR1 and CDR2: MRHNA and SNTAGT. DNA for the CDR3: TGTGCCAGCAGTCCTCAGGGAAGCAATCAGCCCCAGCATTTT. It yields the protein CASSPQGSNQPQHF.

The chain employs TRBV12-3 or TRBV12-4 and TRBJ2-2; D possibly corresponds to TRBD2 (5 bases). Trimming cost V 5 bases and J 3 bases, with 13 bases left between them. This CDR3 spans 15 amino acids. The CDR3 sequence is CASSGTRSDTGELFF. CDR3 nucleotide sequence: TGTGCCAGCAGTGGTACTAGGTCTGACACCGGGGAGCTGTTTTTT.

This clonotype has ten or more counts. CDR3 region: CASRPIPGVLITGELFF. The CDR3 DNA reads TGTGCCAGCAGGCCCATCCCGGGAGTTCTGATCACCGGGGAGCTGTTTTTT. J is TRBJ2-2 and V is TRBV28; tentatively, D is TRBD2 (6 bases). The germline V gene has CDR1 MDHEN and CDR2 SYDVKM. With 6 bases removed from V and 4 bases from J, the gap between germline ends came to 21 bases. This CDR3 has 17 residues.

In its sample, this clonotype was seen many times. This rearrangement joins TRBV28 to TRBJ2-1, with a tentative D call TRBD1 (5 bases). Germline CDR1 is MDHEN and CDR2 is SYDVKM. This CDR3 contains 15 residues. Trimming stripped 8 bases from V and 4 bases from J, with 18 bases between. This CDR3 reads CASPSRQGGYNEQFF. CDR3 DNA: TGTGCCAGCCCCAGCAGGCAGGGTGGATACAATGAGCAGTTCTTC.

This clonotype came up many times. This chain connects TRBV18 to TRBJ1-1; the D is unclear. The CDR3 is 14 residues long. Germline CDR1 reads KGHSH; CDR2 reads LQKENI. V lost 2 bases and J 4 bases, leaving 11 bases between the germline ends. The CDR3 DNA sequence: TGTGCCAGCTCACCATCGGCAGCGGCCACTGAAGCTTTCTTT. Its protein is CASSPSAAATEAFF.

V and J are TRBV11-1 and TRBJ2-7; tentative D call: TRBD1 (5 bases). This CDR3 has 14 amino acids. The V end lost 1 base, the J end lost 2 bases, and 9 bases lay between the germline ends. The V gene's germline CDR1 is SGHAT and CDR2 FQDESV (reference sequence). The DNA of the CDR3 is TGTGCCAGCAGCTTAGACAGGTCGGCCTACGAGCAGTACTTC. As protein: CASSLDRSAYEQYF.

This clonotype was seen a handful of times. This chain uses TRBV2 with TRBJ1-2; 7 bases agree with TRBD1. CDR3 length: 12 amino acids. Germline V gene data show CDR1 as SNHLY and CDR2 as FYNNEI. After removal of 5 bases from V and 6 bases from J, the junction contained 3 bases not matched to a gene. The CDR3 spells CASSTTGDGYTF. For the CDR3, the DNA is TGTGCCAGCAGTACTACAGGGGATGGCTACACCTTC.

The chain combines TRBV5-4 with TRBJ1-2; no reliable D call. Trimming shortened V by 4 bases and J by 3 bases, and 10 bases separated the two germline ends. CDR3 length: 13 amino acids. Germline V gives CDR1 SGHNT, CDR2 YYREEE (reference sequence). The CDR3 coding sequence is TGTGCCAGCAGCCCAGAGGTTGACTATGGCTACACCTTC. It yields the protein CASSPEVDYGYTF.